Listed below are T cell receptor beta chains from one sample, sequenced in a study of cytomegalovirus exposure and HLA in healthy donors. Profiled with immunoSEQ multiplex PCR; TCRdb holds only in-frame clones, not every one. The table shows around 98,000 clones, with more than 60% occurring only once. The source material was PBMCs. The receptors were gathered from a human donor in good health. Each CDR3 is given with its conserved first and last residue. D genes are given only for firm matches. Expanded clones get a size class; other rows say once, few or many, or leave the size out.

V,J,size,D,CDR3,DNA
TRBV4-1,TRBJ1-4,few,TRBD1,CASRQDRASNEKLFF,TGCGCCAGCAGGCAAGACAGGGCCTCTAATGAAAAACTGTTTTTT
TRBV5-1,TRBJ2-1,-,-,CASSLAPTGNYNEQFF,TGCGCCAGCAGCTTGGCCCCGACAGGTAACTACAATGAGCAGTTCTTC
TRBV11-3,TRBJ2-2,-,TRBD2,CASKLAVNTGELFF,TGTGCCAGCAAACTAGCGGTGAACACCGGGGAGCTGTTTTTT
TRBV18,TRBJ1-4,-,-,CASSLAWAGEEKLFF,TGTGCCAGCTCCCTCGCCTGGGCCGGGGAGGAAAAACTGTTTTTT
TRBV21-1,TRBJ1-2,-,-,CASSWATGGDGYTF,TGTGCCAGCAGCTGGGCCACAGGGGGCGATGGCTACACCTTC
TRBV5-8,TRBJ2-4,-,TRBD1,CASSQGDRVQNIQYF,TGTGCCAGCAGCCAGGGGGACAGGGTCCAAAACATTCAGTACTTC
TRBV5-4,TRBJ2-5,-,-,CASTILGSRETQYF,TGTGCCAGCACCATCCTGGGCAGCCGAGAGACCCAGTACTTC
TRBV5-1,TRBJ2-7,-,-,CASSSYSPSPYEQYF,TGCGCCAGCAGCTCTTATTCCCCCTCCCCTTACGAGCAGTACTTC
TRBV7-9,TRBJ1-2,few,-,CASRPSEDYGYTF,TGTGCCAGCCGACCCTCGGAGGACTATGGCTACACCTTC
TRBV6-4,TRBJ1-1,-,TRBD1,CASSLQGDTEAFF,TGTGCCAGCAGTCTACAGGGGGACACTGAAGCTTTCTTT
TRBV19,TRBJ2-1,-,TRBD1,CASSIRDRYPDEQFF,TGTGCCAGTAGTATACGGGACAGGTACCCCGATGAGCAGTTCTTC
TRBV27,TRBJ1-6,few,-,CASVPLPGYNSPLHF,TGTGCCAGCGTACCACTCCCCGGTTATAATTCACCCCTCCACTTT
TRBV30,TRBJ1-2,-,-,CALDGGKNYGYTF,TGTGCCCTGGACGGGGGAAAGAACTATGGCTACACCTTC
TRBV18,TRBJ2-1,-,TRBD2,CASSPPMTSGYNEQFF,TGTGCCAGCTCACCACCGATGACTAGCGGGTACAATGAGCAGTTCTTC
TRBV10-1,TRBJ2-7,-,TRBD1,CASSVTGTGNEQYF,TGCGCCAGCAGTGTTACCGGGACAGGGAACGAGCAGTACTTC
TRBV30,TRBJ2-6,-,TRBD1,CATGASEGARGANVLTF,TGTGCCACTGGGGCCTCTGAGGGGGCGCGTGGGGCCAACGTCCTGACTTTC
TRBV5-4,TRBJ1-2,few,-,CASSFLRTGSYTF,TGTGCCAGCAGCTTTTTACGTACAGGTTCCTACACCTTC
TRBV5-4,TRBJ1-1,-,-,CASSLVGREADTEAFF,TGTGCCAGCAGCTTGGTAGGCAGGGAGGCGGACACTGAAGCTTTCTTT
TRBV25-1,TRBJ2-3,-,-,CASSEGASSDTQYF,TGTGCCAGCAGTGAAGGTGCTAGTTCAGATACGCAGTATTTT
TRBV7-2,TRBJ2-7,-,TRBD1,CASSSEAGTVYEQYF,TGTGCCAGCAGCTCAGAGGCCGGGACAGTATACGAGCAGTACTTC
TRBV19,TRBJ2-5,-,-,CASSIDIRGQETQYF,TGTGCCAGTAGTATAGATATTAGGGGCCAAGAGACCCAGTACTTC
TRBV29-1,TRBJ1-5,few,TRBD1,CSVVGQGGQPQHF,TGCAGCGTTGTGGGACAGGGGGGGCAGCCCCAGCATTTT
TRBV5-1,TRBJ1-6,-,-,CASSLERTENSPLHF,TGCGCCAGCAGCTTAGAAAGGACAGAGAATTCACCCCTCCACTTT
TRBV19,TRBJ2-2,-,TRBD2,CASRASGTFTGELFF,TGTGCCAGTAGGGCTAGCGGGACCTTCACCGGGGAGCTGTTTTTT
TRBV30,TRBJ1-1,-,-,CAWSVQGKAFF,TGTGCCTGGAGTGTTCAGGGGAAAGCTTTCTTT
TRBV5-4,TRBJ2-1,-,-,CASSLLLARNEQFF,TGTGCCAGCAGCTTGCTTCTAGCGAGAAATGAGCAGTTCTTC
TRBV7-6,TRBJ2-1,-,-,CASSLSGQGEQFF,TGTGCCAGCAGCTTATCAGGGCAGGGTGAGCAGTTCTTC
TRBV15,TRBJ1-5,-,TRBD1,CATSRVTGGGQPQHF,TGTGCCACCAGCAGGGTTACAGGGGGAGGTCAGCCCCAGCATTTT
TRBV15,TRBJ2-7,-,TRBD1,CATSRRGQPVYEQYF,TGTGCCACCAGCAGGAGGGGACAGCCCGTTTACGAGCAGTACTTC
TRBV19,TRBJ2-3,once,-,CASRTGISTDTQYF,TGTGCCAGTAGGACGGGGATTAGCACAGATACGCAGTATTTT
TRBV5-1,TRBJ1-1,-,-,CASSFGRDTEAFF,TGCGCCAGCAGCTTCGGTCGGGACACCGAAGCTTTCTTT
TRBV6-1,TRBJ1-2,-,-,CASSSSPGVWGYTF,TGTGCCAGCAGCAGCAGCCCAGGGGTATGGGGCTACACCTTC
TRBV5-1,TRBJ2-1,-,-,CASSEDWDEQFF,TGCGCCAGCAGCGAGGACTGGGATGAGCAGTTCTTC
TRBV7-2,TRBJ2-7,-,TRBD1,CASSLTRDRVHEQYF,TGTGCCAGCAGCTTAACCCGGGACAGGGTTCACGAGCAGTACTTC
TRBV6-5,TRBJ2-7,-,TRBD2,CASSLREGGEQYF,TGTGCCAGCAGTTTGCGGGAGGGAGGCGAGCAGTACTTC
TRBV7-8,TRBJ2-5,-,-,CASSSGREETQYF,TGTGCCAGCAGTTCTGGCAGGGAAGAGACCCAGTACTTC
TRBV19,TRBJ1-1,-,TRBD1,CASSIPGQGGNTEAFF,TGTGCCAGTAGTATCCCGGGACAGGGCGGGAACACTGAAGCTTTCTTT
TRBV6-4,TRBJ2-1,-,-,CASRTNELTYNEQFF,TGTGCCAGCCGCACGAATGAGCTCACCTACAATGAGCAGTTCTTC
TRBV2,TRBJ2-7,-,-,CASNPDLANVYEQYF,TGTGCCAGCAACCCGGATCTAGCAAATGTCTACGAGCAGTACTTC
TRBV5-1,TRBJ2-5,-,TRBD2,CASSLSGSGRETQYF,TGCGCCAGCAGCTTGAGCGGGAGTGGGCGTGAGACCCAGTACTTC
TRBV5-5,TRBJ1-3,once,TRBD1,CASSLTGGSARGNTIYF,TGTGCCAGCAGCTTGACAGGGGGAAGTGCGAGAGGAAACACCATATATTTT
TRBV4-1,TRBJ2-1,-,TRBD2,CASSHAGGPREQFF,TGCGCCAGCAGCCACGCGGGGGGGCCCCGGGAGCAGTTCTTC
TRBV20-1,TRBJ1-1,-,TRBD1,CSARQGTEAFF,TGCAGTGCCCGACAGGGGACTGAAGCTTTCTTT